This T cell receptor (beta chain) was identified in a study of cytomegalovirus exposure and HLA in healthy donors. V shed 5 bases, J shed 2 bases, and the junction held 6 bases outside the gene matches. This CDR3 has 16 residues. Germline assignment: CDR1 SGHRS and CDR2 YFSETQ. Study results and caveats: TCR beta chains numbering some 160 were designated cytomegalovirus-associated. When presence/absence was analysed, sequencing depth was taken to be roughly uniform across donors. Specific recognition of CMV antigens was confirmed in vitro for a few chains (all CMV-associated).

In its sample, this clone was seen once. What it binds is unknown. PCR primers comprised 60 Vbeta and 13 Jbeta primers. Measured with immunoSEQ multiplex PCR; TCRdb has only the in-frame clones, and not every one. The sample consists of about 100,000 clones, approximately 79% of them appearing once. Each donor was healthy, and each was a bone marrow donor. The sequence was collected from a woman in her sixties or seventies in good health and CMV-seropositive. The sample comprised PBMCs. The chain is built from TRBV5-1 and TRBJ2-3; 12 bases agree with TRBD2. The CDR3 protein is CASRYGLAGLTDTQYF. CDR3 nucleotide sequence: TGCGCCAGCAGGTATGGACTAGCGGGGCTCACAGATACGCAGTATTTT.